This entry features one T cell receptor beta chain sequence. This sample is part of a study of regulatory T cells in long-lasting Graves disease. Through Arm-PCR of CDR3 regions and iRepertoire HTBI primers, TCR beta libraries were built. From the multiplex PCR reads, TCRdb called clonotypes with MiXCR, one entry per CDR3 protein. The sample records around 500,000 distinct CDR3 sequences, roughly a sixth being singletons. The sample's time point: newly diagnosed GD, antithyroid drugs for less than 3 months. RNA from PBMCs was the source of the TCR library. V was pared by 6 bases and J by 4 bases, with 9 bases between. This CDR3 spans 12 amino acids. Germline assignment: CDR1 SEHNR and CDR2 FQNEAQ (reference sequence). Separately, the same data were catalogued under a study of T cells in Graves' hyperthyroidism and ophthalmopathy.

The sequence was collected from a woman aged 35 to 60 with Graves disease. The source material was peripheral blood mononuclear cells (PBMCs), sampled at new diagnosis, from a patient treated with antithyroid drugs. The rearrangement uses TRBV7-9 and TRBJ1-2; D is undetermined. The CDR3 spells CASSLTIYGYTF. For the CDR3, the DNA is TGTGCCAGCAGTCTTACGATCTATGGCTACACCTTC.